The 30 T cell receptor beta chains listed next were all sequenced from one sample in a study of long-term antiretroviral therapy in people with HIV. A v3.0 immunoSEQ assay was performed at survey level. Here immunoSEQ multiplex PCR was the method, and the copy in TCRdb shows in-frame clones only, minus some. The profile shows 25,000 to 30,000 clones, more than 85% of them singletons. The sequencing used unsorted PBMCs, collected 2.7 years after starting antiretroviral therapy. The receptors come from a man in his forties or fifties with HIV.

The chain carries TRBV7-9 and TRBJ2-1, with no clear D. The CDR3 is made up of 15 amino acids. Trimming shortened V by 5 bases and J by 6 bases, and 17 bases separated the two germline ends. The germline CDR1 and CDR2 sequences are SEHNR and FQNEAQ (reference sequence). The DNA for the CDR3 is TGTGCCAGCAGCGCACTGGCCGGGTTCGGCAATGAGCAGTTCTTC. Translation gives CASSALAGFGNEQFF.

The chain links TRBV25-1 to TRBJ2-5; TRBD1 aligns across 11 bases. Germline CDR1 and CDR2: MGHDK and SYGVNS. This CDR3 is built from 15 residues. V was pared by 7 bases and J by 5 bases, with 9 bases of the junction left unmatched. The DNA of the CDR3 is TGTGCCAGCACCCCGGCGGGACAGGGGGATGAGACCCAGTACTTC. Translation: CASTPAGQGDETQYF.

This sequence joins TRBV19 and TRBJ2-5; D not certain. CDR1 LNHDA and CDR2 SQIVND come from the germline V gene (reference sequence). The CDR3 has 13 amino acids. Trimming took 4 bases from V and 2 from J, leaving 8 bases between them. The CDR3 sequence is CASSRAEQETQYF. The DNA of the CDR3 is TGTGCCAGTAGTAGGGCAGAACAAGAGACCCAGTACTTC.

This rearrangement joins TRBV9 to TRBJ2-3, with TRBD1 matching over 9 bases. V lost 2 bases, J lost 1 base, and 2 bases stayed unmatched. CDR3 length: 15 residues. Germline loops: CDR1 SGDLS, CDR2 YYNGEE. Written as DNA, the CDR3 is TGTGCCAGCAGCGTGGGACAGGGCCGCACAGATACGCAGTATTTT. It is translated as CASSVGQGRTDTQYF.

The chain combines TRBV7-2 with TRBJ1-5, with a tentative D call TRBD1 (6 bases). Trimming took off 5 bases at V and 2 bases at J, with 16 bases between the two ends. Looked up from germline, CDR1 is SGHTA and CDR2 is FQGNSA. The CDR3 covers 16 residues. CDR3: CASSPGRGYGNQPQHF. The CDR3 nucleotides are TGTGCCAGCAGCCCGGGAAGGGGGTACGGCAATCAGCCCCAGCATTTT.

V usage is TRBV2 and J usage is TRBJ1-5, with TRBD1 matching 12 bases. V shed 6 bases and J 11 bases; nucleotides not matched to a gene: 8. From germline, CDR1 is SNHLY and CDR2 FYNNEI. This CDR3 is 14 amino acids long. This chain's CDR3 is CASRPGTGGEAQHF. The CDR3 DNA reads TGTGCCAGCAGACCCGGGACAGGGGGCGAGGCCCAGCATTTT. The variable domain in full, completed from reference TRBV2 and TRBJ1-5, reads EPEVTQTPSHQVTQMGQEVILRCVPISNHLYFYWYRQILGQKVEFLVSFYNNEISEKSEIFDDQFSVERPDGSNFTLKIRSTKLEDSAMYFCASRPGTGGEAQHFGDGTRLSIL.

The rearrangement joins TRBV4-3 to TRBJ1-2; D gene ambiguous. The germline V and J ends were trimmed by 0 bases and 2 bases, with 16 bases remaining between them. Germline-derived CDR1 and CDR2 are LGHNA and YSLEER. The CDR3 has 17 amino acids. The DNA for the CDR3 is TGCGCCAGCAGCCAAGACAGACACCCGGCCCCCAACTATGGCTACACCTTC. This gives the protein CASSQDRHPAPNYGYTF.

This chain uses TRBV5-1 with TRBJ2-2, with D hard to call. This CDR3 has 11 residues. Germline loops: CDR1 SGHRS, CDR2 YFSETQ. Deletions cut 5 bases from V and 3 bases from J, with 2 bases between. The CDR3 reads CASRYTGELFF. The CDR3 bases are TGCGCCAGCAGATACACCGGGGAGCTGTTTTTT.

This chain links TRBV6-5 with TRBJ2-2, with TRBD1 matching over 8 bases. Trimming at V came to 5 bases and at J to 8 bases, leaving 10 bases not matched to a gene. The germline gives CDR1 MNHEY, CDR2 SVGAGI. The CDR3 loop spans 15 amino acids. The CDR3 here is CASSTRDRSPGELFF. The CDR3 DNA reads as TGTGCCAGCAGTACCCGGGACAGGAGTCCGGGGGAGCTGTTTTTT.

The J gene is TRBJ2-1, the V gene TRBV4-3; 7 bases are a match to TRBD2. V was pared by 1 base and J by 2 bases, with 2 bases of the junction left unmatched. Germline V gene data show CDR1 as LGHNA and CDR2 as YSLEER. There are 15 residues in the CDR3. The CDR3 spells CASSQGLAAYNEQFF. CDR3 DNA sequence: TGCGCCAGCAGCCAAGGACTAGCCGCCTACAATGAGCAGTTCTTC.

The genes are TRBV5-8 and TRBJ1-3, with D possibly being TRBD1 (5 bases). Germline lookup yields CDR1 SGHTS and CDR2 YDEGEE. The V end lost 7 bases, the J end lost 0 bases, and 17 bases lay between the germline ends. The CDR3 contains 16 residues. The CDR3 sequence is CASCRGTVSSGNTIYF. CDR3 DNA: TGTGCCAGCTGTAGGGGAACGGTGAGCTCTGGAAACACCATATATTTT.

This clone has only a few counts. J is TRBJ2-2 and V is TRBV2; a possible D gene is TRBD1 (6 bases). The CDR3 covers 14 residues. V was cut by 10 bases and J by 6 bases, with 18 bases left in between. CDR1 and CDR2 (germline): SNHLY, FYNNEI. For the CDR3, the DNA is TGTGCCACACAGGGAAGGAGTGACGCCGGGGAGCTGTTTTTT. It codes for CATQGRSDAGELFF.

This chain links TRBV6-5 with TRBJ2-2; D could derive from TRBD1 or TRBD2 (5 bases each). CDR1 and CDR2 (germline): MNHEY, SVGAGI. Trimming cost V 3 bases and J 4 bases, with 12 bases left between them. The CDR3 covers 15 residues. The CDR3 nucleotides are TGTGCCAGCAGTTATATGAGGGGTAGCACCGGGGAGCTGTTTTTT. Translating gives CASSYMRGSTGELFF.

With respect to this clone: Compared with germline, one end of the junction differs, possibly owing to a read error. CDR3 protein: CLAGGSTDTQYF. The CDR3 region has the DNA TGCCTAGCGGGGGGGAGCACAGATACGCAGTATTTT. This chain uses TRBV30 with TRBJ2-3, with 12 bases lining up with TRBD2. Germline CDR1 and CDR2: GTSNPN and SVGIG (reference sequence). The CDR3 spans 12 residues.

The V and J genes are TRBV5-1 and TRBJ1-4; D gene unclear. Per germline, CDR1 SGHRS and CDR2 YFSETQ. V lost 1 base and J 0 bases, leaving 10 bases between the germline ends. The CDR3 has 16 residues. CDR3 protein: CASSLKGPATNEKLFF. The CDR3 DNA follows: TGCGCCAGCAGCTTGAAGGGCCCGGCAACTAATGAAAAACTGTTTTTT.

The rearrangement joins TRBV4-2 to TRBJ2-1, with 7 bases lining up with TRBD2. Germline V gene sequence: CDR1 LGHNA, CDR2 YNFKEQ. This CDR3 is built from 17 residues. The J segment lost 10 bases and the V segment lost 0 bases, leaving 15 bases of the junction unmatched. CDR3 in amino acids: CASSQDRKRDVPWEQFF. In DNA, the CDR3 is TGTGCCAGCAGCCAAGATCGGAAGCGGGATGTTCCGTGGGAGCAGTTCTTC.

The chain's CDR3 is CASSLLTSGSGGEQFF. DNA of the CDR3: TGCGCCAGCAGCTTACTGACTAGCGGGAGTGGAGGTGAGCAGTTCTTC. V usage is TRBV5-1 and J usage is TRBJ2-1; 12 nucleotides match TRBD2. J lost 9 bases, V lost 2 bases, and 9 bases had no gene match. Per the germline V gene, CDR1 is SGHRS and CDR2 is YFSETQ. The CDR3 is made up of 16 amino acids. Full variable domain (outside the CDR3, taken from reference TRBV5-1 and TRBJ2-1): KAGVTQTPRYLIKTRGQQVTLSCSPISGHRSVSWYQQTPGQGLQFLFEYFSETQRNKGNFPGRFSGRQFSNSRSEMNVSTLELGDSALYLCASSLLTSGSGGEQFFGPGTRLTVL.

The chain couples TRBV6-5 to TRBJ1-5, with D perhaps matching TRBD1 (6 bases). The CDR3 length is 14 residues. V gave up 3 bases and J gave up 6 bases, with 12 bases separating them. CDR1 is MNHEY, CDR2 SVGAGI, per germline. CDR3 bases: TGTGCCAGCAGTTATGGGGGGGCAGGTCAGCCCCAGCATTTT. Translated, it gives CASSYGGAGQPQHF.

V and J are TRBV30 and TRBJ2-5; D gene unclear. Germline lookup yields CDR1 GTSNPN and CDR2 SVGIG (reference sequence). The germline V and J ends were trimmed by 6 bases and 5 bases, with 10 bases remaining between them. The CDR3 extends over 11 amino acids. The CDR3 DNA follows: TGTGCCTGTATTAGGATGGAGACCCAGTACTTC. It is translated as CACIRMETQYF.

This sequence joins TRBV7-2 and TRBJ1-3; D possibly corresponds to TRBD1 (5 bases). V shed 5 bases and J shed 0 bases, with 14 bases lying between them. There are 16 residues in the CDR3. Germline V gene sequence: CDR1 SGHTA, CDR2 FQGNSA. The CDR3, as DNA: TGTGCCAGCAGCACCTACATGGGGGGCTCTGGAAACACCATATATTTT. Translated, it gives CASSTYMGGSGNTIYF.

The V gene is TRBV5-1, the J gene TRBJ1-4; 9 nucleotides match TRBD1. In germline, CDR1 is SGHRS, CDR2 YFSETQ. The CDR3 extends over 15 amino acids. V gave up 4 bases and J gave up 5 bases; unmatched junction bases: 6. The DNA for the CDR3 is TGCGCCAGCAGCCCCGGACAGGGGCAAAATGAAAAACTGTTTTTT. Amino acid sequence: CASSPGQGQNEKLFF.

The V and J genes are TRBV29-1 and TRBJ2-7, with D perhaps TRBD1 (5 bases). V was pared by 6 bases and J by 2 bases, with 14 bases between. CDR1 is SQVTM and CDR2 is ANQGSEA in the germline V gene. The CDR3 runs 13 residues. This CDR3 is CSVLDTAAYEQYF. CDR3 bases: TGCAGCGTCCTGGACACGGCTGCCTACGAGCAGTACTTC.

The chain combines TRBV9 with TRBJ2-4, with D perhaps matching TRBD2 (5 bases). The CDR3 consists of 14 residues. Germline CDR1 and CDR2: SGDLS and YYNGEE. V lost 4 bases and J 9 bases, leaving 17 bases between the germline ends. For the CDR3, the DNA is TGTGCCAGCAGCATTGGAGGTGGACCTAGCATTCAGTACTTC. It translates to CASSIGGGPSIQYF. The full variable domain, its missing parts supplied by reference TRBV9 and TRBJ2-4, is DSGVTQTPKHLITATGQRVTLRCSPRSGDLSVYWYQQSLDQGLQFLIQYYNGEERAKGNILERFSAQQFPDLHSELNLSSLELGDSALYFCASSIGGGPSIQYFGAGTRLSVL.

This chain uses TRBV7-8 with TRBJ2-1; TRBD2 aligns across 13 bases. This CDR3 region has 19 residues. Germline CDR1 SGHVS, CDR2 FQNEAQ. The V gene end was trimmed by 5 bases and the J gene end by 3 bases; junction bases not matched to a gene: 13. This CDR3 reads CASSPHSGLAGVDYNEQFF. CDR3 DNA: TGTGCCAGCAGCCCACACTCCGGACTAGCGGGAGTAGACTACAATGAGCAGTTCTTC.

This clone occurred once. The CDR3 DNA reads as TGTGCCAGCAGCCCGGCTCGGGAGAACTATGGCTACACCTTC. Protein sequence: CASSPARENYGYTF. The rearrangement links TRBV25-1 to TRBJ1-2; D is uncertain. The V gene lost 6 bases and the J gene lost 2 bases, with 13 bases spanning the gap. CDR1 and CDR2 from the germline V gene are MGHDK and SYGVNS. This CDR3 spans 14 amino acids.

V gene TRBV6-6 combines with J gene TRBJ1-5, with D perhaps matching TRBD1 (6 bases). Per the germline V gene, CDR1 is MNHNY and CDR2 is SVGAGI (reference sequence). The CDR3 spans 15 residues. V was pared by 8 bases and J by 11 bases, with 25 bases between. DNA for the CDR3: TGTGCCAGCGCGAGCCTAGGGTGGGGACAACGGGCCCAGCATTTT. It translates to CASASLGWGQRAQHF.

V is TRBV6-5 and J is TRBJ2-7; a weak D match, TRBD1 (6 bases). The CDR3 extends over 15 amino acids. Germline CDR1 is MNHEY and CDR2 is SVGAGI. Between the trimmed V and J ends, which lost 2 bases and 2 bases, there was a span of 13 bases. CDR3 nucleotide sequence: TGTGCCAGCAGTTACAGTTATACAGGGACCTACGAGCAGTACTTC. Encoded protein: CASSYSYTGTYEQYF.

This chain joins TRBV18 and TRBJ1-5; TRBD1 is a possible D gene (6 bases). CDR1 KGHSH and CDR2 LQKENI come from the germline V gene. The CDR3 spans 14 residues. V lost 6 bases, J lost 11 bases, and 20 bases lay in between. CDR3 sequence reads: CASSPEGGERAQHF. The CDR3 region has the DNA TGTGCCAGCTCCCCCGAGGGGGGAGAGCGTGCCCAGCATTTT.

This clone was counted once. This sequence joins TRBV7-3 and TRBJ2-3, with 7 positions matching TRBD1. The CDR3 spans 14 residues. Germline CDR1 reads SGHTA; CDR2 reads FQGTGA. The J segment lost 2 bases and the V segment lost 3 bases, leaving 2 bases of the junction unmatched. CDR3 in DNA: TGTGCCAGCAGCTTGACAGGGTTCACAGATACGCAGTATTTT. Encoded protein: CASSLTGFTDTQYF.

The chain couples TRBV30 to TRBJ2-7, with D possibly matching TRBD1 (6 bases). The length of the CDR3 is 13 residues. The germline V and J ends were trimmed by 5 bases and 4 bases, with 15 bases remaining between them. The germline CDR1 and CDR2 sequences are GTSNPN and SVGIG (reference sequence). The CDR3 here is CAWGAGARYEQYF. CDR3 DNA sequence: TGTGCCTGGGGGGCAGGGGCAAGGTACGAGCAGTACTTC. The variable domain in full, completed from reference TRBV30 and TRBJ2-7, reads SQTIHQWPATLVQPVGSPLSLECTVEGTSNPNLYWYRQAAGRGLQLLFYSVGIGQISSEVPQNLSASRPQDRQFILSSKKLLLSDSGFYLCAWGAGARYEQYFGPGTRLTVT.